Reported below is one T cell receptor (beta chain). As yet, its antigen is unknown. The data derive from a study of cytomegalovirus exposure and HLA in healthy donors. Study-wide points: Researchers counted roughly 150 TCR beta chains as cytomegalovirus-associated.

TCRdb's copy holds only in-frame clones and misses some; the assay was immunoSEQ multiplex PCR. Of 200,000 to 300,000 clones listed, roughly 86% are singletons. The TCR sequence derives from a woman aged 30 to 39 in good health and CMV-seropositive. The sample was PBMCs.

The CDR3: CASSRDRVVNQPQHF. The CDR3 DNA reads TGTGCCAGCAGTCGGGACAGGGTGGTCAATCAGCCCCAGCATTTT. This chain connects TRBV28 to TRBJ1-5; TRBD1 aligns across 9 bases. V shed 5 bases, J shed 3 bases, and the junction held 5 bases outside the gene matches. Germline V CDR1 and CDR2: MDHEN, SYDVKM. The CDR3 runs 15 residues.